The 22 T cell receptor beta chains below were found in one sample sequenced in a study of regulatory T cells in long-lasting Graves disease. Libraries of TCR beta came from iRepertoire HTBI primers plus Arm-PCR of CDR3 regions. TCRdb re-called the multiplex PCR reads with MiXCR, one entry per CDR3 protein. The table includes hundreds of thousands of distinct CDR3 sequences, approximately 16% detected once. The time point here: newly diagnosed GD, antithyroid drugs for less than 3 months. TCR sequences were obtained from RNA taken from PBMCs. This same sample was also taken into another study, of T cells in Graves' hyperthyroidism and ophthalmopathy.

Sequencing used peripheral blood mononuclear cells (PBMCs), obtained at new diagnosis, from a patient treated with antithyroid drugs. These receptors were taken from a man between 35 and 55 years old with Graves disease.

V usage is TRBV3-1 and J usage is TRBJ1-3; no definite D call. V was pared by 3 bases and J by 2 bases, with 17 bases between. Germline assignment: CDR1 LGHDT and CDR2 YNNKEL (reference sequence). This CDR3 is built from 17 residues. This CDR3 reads CASSQTLWVTAGNTIYF. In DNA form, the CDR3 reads TGTGCCAGCAGCCAGACACTGTGGGTAACCGCTGGAAACACCATATATTTT.

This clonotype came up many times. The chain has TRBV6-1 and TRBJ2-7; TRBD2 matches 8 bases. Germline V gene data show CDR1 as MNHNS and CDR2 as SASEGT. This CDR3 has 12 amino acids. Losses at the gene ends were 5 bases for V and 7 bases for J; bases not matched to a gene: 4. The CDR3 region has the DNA TGTGCCAGCAGTAAGCGGGGGCTTGAGCAGTACTTC. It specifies CASSKRGLEQYF.

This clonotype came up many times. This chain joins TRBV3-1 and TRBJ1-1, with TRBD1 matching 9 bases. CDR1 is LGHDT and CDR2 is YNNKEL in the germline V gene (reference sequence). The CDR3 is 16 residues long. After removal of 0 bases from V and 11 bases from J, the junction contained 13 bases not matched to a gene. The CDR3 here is CASSQEPGQGRQDAFF. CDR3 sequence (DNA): TGTGCCAGCAGCCAAGAACCGGGACAGGGCCGTCAAGACGCTTTCTTT.

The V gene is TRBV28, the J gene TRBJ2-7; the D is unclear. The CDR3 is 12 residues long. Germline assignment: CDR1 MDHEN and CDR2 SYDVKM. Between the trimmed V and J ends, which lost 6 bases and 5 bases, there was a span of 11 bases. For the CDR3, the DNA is TGTGCCAGCAGAGTGGGCATGAACGAGCAGTACTTC. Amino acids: CASRVGMNEQYF.

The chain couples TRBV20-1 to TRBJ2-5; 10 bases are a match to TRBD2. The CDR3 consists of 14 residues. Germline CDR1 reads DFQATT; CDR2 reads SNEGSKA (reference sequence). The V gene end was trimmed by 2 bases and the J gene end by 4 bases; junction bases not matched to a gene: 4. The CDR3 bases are TGCAGTGCTAGATGGCTAGCGGGGGTAGAGACCCAGTACTTC. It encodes CSARWLAGVETQYF.

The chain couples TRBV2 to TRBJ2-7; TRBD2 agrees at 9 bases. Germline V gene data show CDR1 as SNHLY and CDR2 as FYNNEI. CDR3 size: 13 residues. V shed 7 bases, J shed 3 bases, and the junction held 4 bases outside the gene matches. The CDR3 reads CASTASGIYEQYF. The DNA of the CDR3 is TGTGCCAGCACGGCTAGCGGGATCTACGAGCAGTACTTC.

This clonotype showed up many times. The CDR3 region is CASSFAGLYEQYF. Here the CDR3 DNA reads TGTGCCAGCAGTTTTGCAGGGCTCTACGAGCAGTACTTC. The rearrangement uses TRBV6-5 and TRBJ2-7; a weak D match, TRBD1 (5 bases). V was shortened by 4 bases and J by 3 bases, with 10 bases between the two germline ends. The CDR3 length is 13 residues. CDR1 MNHEY and CDR2 SVGAGI come from the germline V gene.

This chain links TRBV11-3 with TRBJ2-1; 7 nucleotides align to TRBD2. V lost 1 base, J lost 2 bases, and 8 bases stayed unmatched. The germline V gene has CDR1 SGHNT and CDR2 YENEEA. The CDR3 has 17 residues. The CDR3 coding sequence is TGTGCCAGCAGCTTAGGGGGGGGGGGACCCGCCTACAATGAGCAGTTCTTC. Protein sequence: CASSLGGGGPAYNEQFF.

The CDR3, as DNA: TGCGCCAGCAGCTTGGCCAAACGGACAGTGGCATCCTACAATGAGCAGTTCTTC. Translation gives CASSLAKRTVASYNEQFF. V gene TRBV5-1 combines with J gene TRBJ2-1, with D perhaps matching TRBD1 (6 bases). Germline CDR1 SGHRS, CDR2 YFSETQ. The length of the CDR3 is 18 residues. Trimming cost V 0 bases and J 1 base, with 17 bases left between them.

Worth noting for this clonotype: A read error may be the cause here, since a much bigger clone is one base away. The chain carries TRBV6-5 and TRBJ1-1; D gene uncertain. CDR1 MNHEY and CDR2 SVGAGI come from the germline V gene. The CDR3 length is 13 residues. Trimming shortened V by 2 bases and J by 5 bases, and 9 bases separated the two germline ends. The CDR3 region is CASSYEGITEAFF. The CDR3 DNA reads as TGTGCCAGCAGTTACGAGGGTATAACTGAAGCTTTCTTT.

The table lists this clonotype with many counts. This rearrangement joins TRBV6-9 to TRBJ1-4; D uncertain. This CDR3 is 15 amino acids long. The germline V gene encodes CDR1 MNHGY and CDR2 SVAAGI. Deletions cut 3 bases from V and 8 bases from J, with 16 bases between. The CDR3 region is CASSYGFSFLEKLFF. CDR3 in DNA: TGTGCCAGCAGTTACGGTTTCAGCTTTTTGGAAAAACTGTTTTTT.

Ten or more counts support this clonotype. The DNA for the CDR3 is TGTGCCACACAAAGGGACAGCCCCTACGAGCAGTACTTC. Encoded protein: CATQRDSPYEQYF. The genes are TRBV6-1 and TRBJ2-7, with 7 bases matching TRBD1. Germline CDR1 MNHNS, CDR2 SASEGT. V lost 10 bases to trimming and J lost 2 bases; unmatched junction nucleotides: 8. The CDR3 runs to 13 residues.

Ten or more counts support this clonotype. CDR3 sequence: CASSRNQVAGSYEQYF. CDR3 DNA sequence: TGTGCCAGCAGCCGGAACCAAGTAGCGGGGAGCTACGAGCAGTACTTC. V is TRBV7-2 and J is TRBJ2-7; 8 nucleotides agree with TRBD2. CDR1 SGHTA and CDR2 FQGNSA come from the germline V gene. The CDR3 extends over 16 amino acids. The junction had 12 bases not matched to a gene; V was cut back by 5 bases and J by 3 bases.

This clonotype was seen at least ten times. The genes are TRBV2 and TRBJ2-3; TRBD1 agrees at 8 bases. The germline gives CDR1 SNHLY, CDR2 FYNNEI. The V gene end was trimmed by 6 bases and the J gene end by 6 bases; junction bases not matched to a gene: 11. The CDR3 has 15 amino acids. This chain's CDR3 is CASSIKPGGLDTQYF. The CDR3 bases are TGTGCCAGCAGCATCAAACCAGGGGGCTTGGATACGCAGTATTTT.

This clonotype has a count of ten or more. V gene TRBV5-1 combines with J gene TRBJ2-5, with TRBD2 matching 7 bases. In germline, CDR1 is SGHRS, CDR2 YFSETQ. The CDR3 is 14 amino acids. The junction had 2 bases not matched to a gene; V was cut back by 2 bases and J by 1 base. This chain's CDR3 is CASSFRGGQETQYF. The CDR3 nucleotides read TGCGCCAGCAGCTTTCGCGGGGGCCAAGAGACCCAGTACTTC.

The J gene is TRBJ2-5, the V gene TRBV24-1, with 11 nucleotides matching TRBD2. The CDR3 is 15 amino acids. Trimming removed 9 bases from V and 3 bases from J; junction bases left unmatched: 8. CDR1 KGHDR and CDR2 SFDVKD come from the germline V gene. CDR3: CATGGLAGGEETQYF. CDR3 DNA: TGTGCCACCGGCGGGTTAGCGGGGGGGGAAGAGACCCAGTACTTC.

The CDR3 spells CASSLGRSYQETQYF. The CDR3 nucleotides read TGTGCCAGCAGCTTAGGCCGATCATACCAAGAGACCCAGTACTTC. The chain couples TRBV7-9 to TRBJ2-5, with D hard to call. Germline V gene sequence: CDR1 SEHNR, CDR2 FQNEAQ (reference sequence). The CDR3 covers 15 residues. Trimming shortened V by 1 base and J by 0 bases, and 9 bases separated the two germline ends. Combining the CDR3 with reference TRBV7-9 and TRBJ2-5 gives the whole variable domain DTGVSQNPRHKITKRGQNVTFRCDPISEHNRLYWYRQTLGQGPEFLTYFQNEAQLEKSRLLSDRFSAERPKGSFSTLEIQRTEQGDSAMYLCASSLGRSYQETQYFGPGTRLLVL.

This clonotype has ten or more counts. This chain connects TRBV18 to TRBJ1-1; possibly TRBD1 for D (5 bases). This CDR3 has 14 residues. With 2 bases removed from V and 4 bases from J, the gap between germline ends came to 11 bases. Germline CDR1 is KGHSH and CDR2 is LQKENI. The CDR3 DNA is TGTGCCAGCTCACCAGATCGGGGACGCACTGAAGCTTTCTTT. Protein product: CASSPDRGRTEAFF.

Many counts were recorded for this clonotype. The CDR3 nucleotides are TGTGCCACCAGTTTATCAACAGGGGGAGTGGAGACCCAGTACTTC. Residues: CATSLSTGGVETQYF. V and J are TRBV15 and TRBJ2-5; 8 bases map to TRBD1. CDR1 is LNHNV and CDR2 is YYDKDF in the germline V gene (reference sequence). The CDR3 is 15 amino acids. J gave up 5 bases and V 6 bases, and 11 bases lay outside the gene matches.

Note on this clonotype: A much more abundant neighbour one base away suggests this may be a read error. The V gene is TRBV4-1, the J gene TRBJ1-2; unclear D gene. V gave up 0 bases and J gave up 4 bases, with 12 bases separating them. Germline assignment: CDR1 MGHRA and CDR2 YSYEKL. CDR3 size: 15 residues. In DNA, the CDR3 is TGCGCCAGCAGCCAAGATTTGTGGCAGATCTATGGCTACACCTTC. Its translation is CASSQDLWQIYGYTF.

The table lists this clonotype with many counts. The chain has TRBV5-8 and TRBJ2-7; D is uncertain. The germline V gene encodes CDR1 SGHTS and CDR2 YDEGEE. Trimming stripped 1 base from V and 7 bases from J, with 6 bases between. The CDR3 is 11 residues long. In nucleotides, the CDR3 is TGTGCCAGCAGCTTGTTGCGTGAGCAGTACTTC. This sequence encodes CASSLLREQYF.

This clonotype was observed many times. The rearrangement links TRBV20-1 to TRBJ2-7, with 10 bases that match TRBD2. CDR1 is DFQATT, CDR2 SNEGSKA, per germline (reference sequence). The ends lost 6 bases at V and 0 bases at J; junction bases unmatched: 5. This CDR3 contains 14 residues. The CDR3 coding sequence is TGCAGTGCGGGCCCTAGCGGGAGCTCCTACGAGCAGTACTTC. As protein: CSAGPSGSSYEQYF.